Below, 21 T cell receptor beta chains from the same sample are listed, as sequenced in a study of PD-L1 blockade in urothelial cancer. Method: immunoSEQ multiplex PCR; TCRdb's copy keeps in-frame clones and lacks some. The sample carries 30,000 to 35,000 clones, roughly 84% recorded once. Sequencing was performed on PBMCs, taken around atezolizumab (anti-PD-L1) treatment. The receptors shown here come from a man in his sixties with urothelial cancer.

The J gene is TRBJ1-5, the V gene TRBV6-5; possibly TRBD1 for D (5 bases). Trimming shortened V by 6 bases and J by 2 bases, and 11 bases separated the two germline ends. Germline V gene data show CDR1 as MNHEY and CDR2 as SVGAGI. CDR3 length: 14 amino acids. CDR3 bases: TGTGCCAGCAGCCCGGGAGGGGGCAATCAGCCCCAGCATTTT. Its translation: CASSPGGGNQPQHF.

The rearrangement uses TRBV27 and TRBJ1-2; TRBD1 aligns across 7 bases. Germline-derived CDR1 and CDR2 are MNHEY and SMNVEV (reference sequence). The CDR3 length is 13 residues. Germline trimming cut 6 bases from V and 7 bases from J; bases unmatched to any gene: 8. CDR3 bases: TGTGCCAGCAGGAAGACAGGGCAGGGTGGCTACACCTTC. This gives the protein CASRKTGQGGYTF.

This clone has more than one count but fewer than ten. Here the CDR3 reads CASSDWDYRKNIQYF. In DNA form, the CDR3 reads TGCGCCAGCAGTGATTGGGACTACCGTAAAAACATTCAGTACTTC. The rearrangement joins TRBV10-2 to TRBJ2-4; TRBD2 matches 7 bases. The junction had 6 bases not matched to a gene; V was cut back by 3 bases and J by 4 bases. The germline gives CDR1 WSHSY, CDR2 SAAADI. The CDR3 has 15 residues.

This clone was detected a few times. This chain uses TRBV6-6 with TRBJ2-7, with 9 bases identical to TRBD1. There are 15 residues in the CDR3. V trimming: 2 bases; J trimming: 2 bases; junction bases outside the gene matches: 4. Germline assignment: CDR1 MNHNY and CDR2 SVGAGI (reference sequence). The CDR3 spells CASSYRTGAPYEQYF. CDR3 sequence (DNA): TGTGCCAGCAGTTACAGGACAGGGGCCCCCTACGAGCAGTACTTC.

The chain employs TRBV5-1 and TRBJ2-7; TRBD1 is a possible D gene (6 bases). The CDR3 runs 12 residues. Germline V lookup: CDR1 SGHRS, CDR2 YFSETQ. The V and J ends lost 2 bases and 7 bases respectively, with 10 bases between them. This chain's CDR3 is CASSFDQGEQYF. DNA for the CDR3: TGCGCCAGCAGCTTCGACCAGGGGGAGCAGTACTTC.

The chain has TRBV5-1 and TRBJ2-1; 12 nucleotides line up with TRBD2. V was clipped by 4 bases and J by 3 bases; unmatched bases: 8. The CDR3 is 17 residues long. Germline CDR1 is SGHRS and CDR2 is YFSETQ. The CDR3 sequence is CASSPGTSGSFYNEQFF. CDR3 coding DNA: TGCGCCAGCAGCCCCGGGACTAGCGGGTCCTTCTACAATGAGCAGTTCTTC.

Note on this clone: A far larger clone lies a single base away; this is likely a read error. The CDR3 DNA sequence: TGCGCCAGCAGCTCTGGGGATGGCAGGGGAATCGCCTACGAGCAGTACTTC. This sequence encodes CASSSGDGRGIAYEQYF. The rearrangement links TRBV5-1 to TRBJ2-7; D is possibly TRBD1 (6 bases). This CDR3 comprises 17 residues. V gave up 3 bases and J gave up 2 bases, with 21 bases separating them. From germline, CDR1 is SGHRS and CDR2 YFSETQ.

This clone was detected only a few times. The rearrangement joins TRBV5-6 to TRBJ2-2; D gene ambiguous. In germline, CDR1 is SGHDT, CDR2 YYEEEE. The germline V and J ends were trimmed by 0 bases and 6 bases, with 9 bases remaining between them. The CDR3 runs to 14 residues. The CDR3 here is CASSLDPYSGELFF. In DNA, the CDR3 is TGTGCCAGCAGCTTGGATCCTTACTCCGGGGAGCTGTTTTTT.

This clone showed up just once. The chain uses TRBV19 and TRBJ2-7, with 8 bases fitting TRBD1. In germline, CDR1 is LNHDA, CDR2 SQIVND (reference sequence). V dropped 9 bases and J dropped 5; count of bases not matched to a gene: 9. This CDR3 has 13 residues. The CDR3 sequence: CASRKQGQDEQYF. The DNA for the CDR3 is TGTGCCAGCCGTAAGCAGGGACAGGACGAGCAGTACTTC.

CDR3 amino acids: CASSLTSGDTGELFF. The DNA for the CDR3 is TGTGCCAGCAGTTTAACTAGCGGGGACACCGGGGAGCTGTTTTTT. The J gene is TRBJ2-2, the V gene TRBV27; 10 bases line up with TRBD2. Trimming removed 2 bases from V and 3 bases from J; junction bases left unmatched: 0. The length of the CDR3 is 15 residues. CDR1 is MNHEY and CDR2 is SMNVEV in the germline V gene (reference sequence).

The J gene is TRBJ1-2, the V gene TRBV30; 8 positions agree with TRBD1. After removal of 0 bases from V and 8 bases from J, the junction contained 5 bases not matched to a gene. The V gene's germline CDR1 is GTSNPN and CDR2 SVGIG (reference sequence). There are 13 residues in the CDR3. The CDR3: CAWSVQGAEGYTF. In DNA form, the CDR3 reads TGTGCCTGGAGTGTCCAGGGGGCTGAAGGCTACACCTTC.

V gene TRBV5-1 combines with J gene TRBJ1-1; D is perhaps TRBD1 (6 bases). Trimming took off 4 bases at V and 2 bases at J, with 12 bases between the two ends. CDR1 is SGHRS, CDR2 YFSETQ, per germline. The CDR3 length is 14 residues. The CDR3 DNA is TGCGCCAGCAGCCAGGGACAATTTAACACTGAAGCTTTCTTT. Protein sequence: CASSQGQFNTEAFF.

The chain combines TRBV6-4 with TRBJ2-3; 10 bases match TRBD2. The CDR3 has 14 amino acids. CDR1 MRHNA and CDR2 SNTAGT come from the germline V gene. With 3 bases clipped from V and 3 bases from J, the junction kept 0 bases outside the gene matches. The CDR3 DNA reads TGTGCCAGCAGTGAAGCGGGGGGGACAGATACGCAGTATTTT. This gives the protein CASSEAGGTDTQYF.

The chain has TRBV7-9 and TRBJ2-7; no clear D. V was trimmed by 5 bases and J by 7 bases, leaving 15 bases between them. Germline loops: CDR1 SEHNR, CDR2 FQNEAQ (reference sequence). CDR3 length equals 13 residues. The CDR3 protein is CASSPGSKQEQYF. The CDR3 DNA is TGTGCCAGCAGCCCCGGTAGTAAACAGGAGCAGTACTTC. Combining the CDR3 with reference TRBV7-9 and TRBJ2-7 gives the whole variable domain DTGVSQNPRHKITKRGQNVTFRCDPISEHNRLYWYRQTLGQGPEFLTYFQNEAQLEKSRLLSDRFSAERPKGSFSTLEIQRTEQGDSAMYLCASSPGSKQEQYFGPGTRLTVT.

CDR3 region: CASSPTGTSRETQYF. CDR3 sequence (DNA): TGCGCCAGCAGCCCTACCGGGACTAGCAGGGAGACCCAGTACTTC. V is TRBV5-1 and J is TRBJ2-5, with 9 positions matching TRBD2. CDR3 length equals 15 residues. Germline V gene data show CDR1 as SGHRS and CDR2 as YFSETQ. The trim removed 4 bases at V and 5 bases at J, leaving 9 bases unmatched.

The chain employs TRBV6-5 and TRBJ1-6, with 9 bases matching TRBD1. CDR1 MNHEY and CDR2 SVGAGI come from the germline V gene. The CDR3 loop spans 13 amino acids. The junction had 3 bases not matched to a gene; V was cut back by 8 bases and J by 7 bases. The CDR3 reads CASRDRANSPLHF. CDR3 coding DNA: TGTGCCAGCCGGGACAGGGCAAATTCACCCCTCCACTTT.

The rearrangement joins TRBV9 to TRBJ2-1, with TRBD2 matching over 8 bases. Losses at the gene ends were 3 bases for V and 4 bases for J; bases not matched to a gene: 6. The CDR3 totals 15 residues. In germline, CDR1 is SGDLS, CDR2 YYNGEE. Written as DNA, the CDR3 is TGTGCCAGCAGCGCAACTAGCGGACTATACAATGAGCAGTTCTTC. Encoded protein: CASSATSGLYNEQFF.

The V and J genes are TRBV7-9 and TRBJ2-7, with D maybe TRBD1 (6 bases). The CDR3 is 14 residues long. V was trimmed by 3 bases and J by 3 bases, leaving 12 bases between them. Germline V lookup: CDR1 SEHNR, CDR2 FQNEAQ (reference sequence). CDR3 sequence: CASSFGTSNYEQYF. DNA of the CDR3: TGTGCCAGCAGCTTCGGGACAAGCAACTACGAGCAGTACTTC.

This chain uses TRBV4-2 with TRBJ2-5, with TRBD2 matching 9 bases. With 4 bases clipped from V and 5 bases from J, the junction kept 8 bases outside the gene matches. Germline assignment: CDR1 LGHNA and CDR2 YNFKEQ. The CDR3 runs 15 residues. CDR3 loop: CASSRTRTSAETQYF. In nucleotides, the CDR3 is TGTGCCAGCAGCCGAACTCGGACTAGCGCGGAGACCCAGTACTTC.

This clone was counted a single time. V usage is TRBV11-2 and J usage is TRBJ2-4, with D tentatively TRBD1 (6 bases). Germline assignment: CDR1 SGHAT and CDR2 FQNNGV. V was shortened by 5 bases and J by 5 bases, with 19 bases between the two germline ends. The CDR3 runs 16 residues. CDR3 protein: CASSLGEGGRQNIQYF. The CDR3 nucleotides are TGTGCCAGCAGCCTGGGGGAAGGGGGTCGCCAAAACATTCAGTACTTC.

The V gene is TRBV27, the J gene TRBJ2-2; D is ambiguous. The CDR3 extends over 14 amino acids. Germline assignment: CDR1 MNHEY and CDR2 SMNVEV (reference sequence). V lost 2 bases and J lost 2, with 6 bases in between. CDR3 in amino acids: CASSLLTNTGELFF. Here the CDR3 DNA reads TGTGCCAGCAGTTTACTGACTAACACCGGGGAGCTGTTTTTT.